Listed below are T cell receptor beta chains from one sample, sequenced in a study of blood T cell repertoires in COVID-19. Profiling relied on immunoSEQ multiplex PCR, and the TCRdb table lists in-frame clones only, not all of them. The sample lists roughly 360,000 clones; 81% were seen once. Source material: peripheral blood. The receptors come from a human donor with acute or convalescent COVID-19. The donor label of this sample is uncertain. Each CDR3 is given with its conserved first and last residue. The D gene is left open where the match is weak. A clone size is listed for some rows: how often the clone was seen (once, few, many), or a class if it is expanded.

V,J,size,D,length,DNA,CDR3
TRBV27,TRBJ2-7,-,-,12,TGTGCCCACGTCGGGGGTATCTACGAGCAGTACTTC,CAHVGGIYEQYF
TRBV3-1/TRBV3-2,TRBJ2-1,-,TRBD2,16,TGTGCCAGCAGCCCCTATGTAGCGGGAGGGAAAAATGAGCAGTTCTTC,CASSPYVAGGKNEQFF
TRBV20-1,TRBJ2-1,-,-,11,TGCAGTGCTACCGGGAACAATGAGCAGTTCTTC,CSATGNNEQFF
TRBV4-1,TRBJ1-2,-,-,13,TGCGCCAGCAGCCAAGAGCGGGGCTATGGCTACACCTTC,CASSQERGYGYTF
TRBV10-3,TRBJ1-3,-,-,15,TGTGCCATAGCTGAGGGGGGGAATGCTGGAAACACCATATATTTT,CAIAEGGNAGNTIYF
TRBV7-9,TRBJ1-5,-,-,16,TGTGCCAGCAGCTACAGGGCGTTAGGGCTTAATCAGCCCCAGCATTTT,CASSYRALGLNQPQHF
TRBV6-5,TRBJ2-7,-,TRBD2,15,TGTGCCAGCAGTTACGAGCGGGGGGGCGGGTACGAGCAGTACTTC,CASSYERGGGYEQYF
TRBV6-6,TRBJ2-1,-,TRBD2,15,TGTGCCAGCAGCCGGCTAGCGGGAGGGGGCAATGAGCAGTTCTTC,CASSRLAGGGNEQFF
TRBV19,TRBJ1-1,-,TRBD1,13,TGTGCCAGTAAGACAGGGATGAACACTGAAGCTTTCTTT,CASKTGMNTEAFF
TRBV10-3,TRBJ2-1,once,TRBD2,18,TGTGCCATCAGTAGCCGGTGGGACCGCGGGGGGAGCGATAATGAGCAGTTCTTC,CAISSRWDRGGSDNEQFF
TRBV27,TRBJ1-6,-,-,14,TGTGCCAGCAGTTTCCGGGGAAGGTCATCACCCCTCCACTTT,CASSFRGRSSPLHF
TRBV7-9,TRBJ2-3,-,-,16,TGTGCCAGCAGCCCCGGCCCGGGACATAACACAGATACGCAGTATTTT,CASSPGPGHNTDTQYF
TRBV6-6,TRBJ1-4,few,TRBD1,14,TGTGCCAGCAGTCACGGACAGGTTTCAGAGAAACTGTTTTTT,CASSHGQVSEKLFF
TRBV6-6,TRBJ1-2,-,TRBD1,16,TGTGCCAGCAGCGACGACAGGGTCCATCAGGACTATGGCTACACCTTC,CASSDDRVHQDYGYTF
TRBV2,TRBJ1-4,few,TRBD1,15,TGTGCCAGCAGTCCCGATGAGGGGGCCAGTGAAAAACTGTTTTTT,CASSPDEGASEKLFF
TRBV5-4,TRBJ2-5,few,-,13,TGTGCCAGCAGCCCACAACCCCAAGAGACCCAGTACTTC,CASSPQPQETQYF
TRBV5-1,TRBJ2-3,-,-,15,TGCGCCAGCAGCTTTAAACAGGGAGGCACAGATACGCAGTATTTT,CASSFKQGGTDTQYF
TRBV10-3,TRBJ2-2,once,-,14,TGTGCCATCAGTGACAGGGGTTTTGCCGGGGAGCTGTTTTTT,CAISDRGFAGELFF
TRBV18,TRBJ1-6,-,TRBD1,16,TGTGCCAGCTCACCTATGACAGGGGGCATTAATTCACCCCTCCACTTT,CASSPMTGGINSPLHF
TRBV6-5,TRBJ2-5,-,TRBD1,15,TGTGCCAGCAGTTACTCGATAGGGGGCGGGGAGACCCAGTACTTC,CASSYSIGGGETQYF
TRBV29-1,TRBJ1-1,-,TRBD1,15,TGCAGCGTTGTTCCGAGCCGGACAGGGAGGGTTGAAGCTTTCTTT,CSVVPSRTGRVEAFF
TRBV5-5,TRBJ1-1,once,-,17,TGTGCCAGCAGCATGACCGCCAGGTTAAACATGAACACTGAAGCTTTCTTT,CASSMTARLNMNTEAFF
TRBV10-2,TRBJ2-2,-,TRBD2,16,TGCGCCATCTACCGCGGGCTAGCGGGCAACACCGGGGAGCTGTTTTTT,CAIYRGLAGNTGELFF
TRBV2,TRBJ2-7,-,-,14,TGTGCCAGCAGTGAACTGTTCGGGGGACGACACCAGTACTTC,CASSELFGGRHQYF
TRBV25-1,TRBJ2-1,-,TRBD2,14,TGTGCCAGCAAGGGAGGGAGCTCCTACAATGAGCAGTTCTTC,CASKGGSSYNEQFF
TRBV3-1/TRBV3-2,TRBJ2-3,-,-,15,TGTGCCAGCAGCCAAAATCCAGGGAGCACAGATACGCAGTATTTT,CASSQNPGSTDTQYF
TRBV19,TRBJ1-6,-,-,16,TGTGCCAGTAGTATACAAGGAGCGGGATATAATTCACCCCTCCACTTT,CASSIQGAGYNSPLHF
TRBV3-1/TRBV3-2,TRBJ1-2,-,-,13,TGTGCCAGCAGCCAAGCCAGTTCTGGTGGCTACACCTTC,CASSQASSGGYTF
TRBV28,TRBJ2-1,-,TRBD2,15,TGTGCCAGCAGTTCCTCAGCGGGGCCCTACAATGAGCAGTTCTTC,CASSSSAGPYNEQFF
TRBV5-1,TRBJ1-3,-,-,14,TGCGCCAGCAGCTTGGGACTGTCTGAAAACACCATATATTTT,CASSLGLSENTIYF
TRBV18,TRBJ2-4,once,TRBD2,16,TGTGCCAGCTCACCGCAGCGGGGGGGGGCCAAAAACATTCAGTACTTC,CASSPQRGGAKNIQYF
TRBV29-1,TRBJ1-1,-,-,14,TGCAGCGTATACGTTATCGGGGGGCTTTCCGAAGCTTTCTTT,CSVYVIGGLSEAFF
TRBV9,TRBJ2-7,once,-,12,TGTGCCAGCAGCGCCAGGTTCGACGAGCAGTACTTC,CASSARFDEQYF
TRBV5-1,TRBJ1-4,once,-,15,TGCGCCAGCAGCTTCCAGGGCGGAACTAATGAAAAACTGTTTTTT,CASSFQGGTNEKLFF
TRBV5-5,TRBJ1-5,few,-,16,TGTGCCAGCAGCCCGGGTGCGGGATTAAGCAATCAGCCCCAGCATTTT,CASSPGAGLSNQPQHF
TRBV20-1,TRBJ1-5,-,-,11,TGCAGTGCTAGTTCAAATCAGCCCCAGCATTTT,CSASSNQPQHF
TRBV18,TRBJ2-5,-,-,17,TGTGCCAGCTCACCACCGTCCCAGCGGGCAGACCAAGAGACCCAGTACTTC,CASSPPSQRADQETQYF
TRBV6-1,TRBJ1-2,-,-,12,TGTGCCAGCAGTGACAGGGGACATGGCTACACCTTC,CASSDRGHGYTF
TRBV25-1,TRBJ2-2,-,TRBD2,14,TGTGCCAGCAGCCGGGGGGACGAGACCGGGGAGCTGTTTTTT,CASSRGDETGELFF
TRBV19,TRBJ2-1,-,-,14,TGTGCCAGTAGTTTTAACAGGGTCCGGAATGAGCAGTTCTTC,CASSFNRVRNEQFF
TRBV6-5,TRBJ1-2,-,-,16,TGTGCCAGCAGTTACGCCCGGAACAGGGCCTCCTATGGCTACACCTTC,CASSYARNRASYGYTF
TRBV18,TRBJ2-7,once,-,17,TGTGCCAGCTCACAAAACTCGCGCGGGACCAGATCCTACGAGCAGTACTTC,CASSQNSRGTRSYEQYF
TRBV24-1,TRBJ2-3,-,TRBD1,15,TGTGCCACCAGTGATCCGGGACAGGCGACAGATACGCAGTATTTT,CATSDPGQATDTQYF
TRBV7-8,TRBJ2-6,-,-,13,TGTGCCAGCAGTCTGGCAGGCCCTAACGTCCTGACTTTC,CASSLAGPNVLTF
TRBV6-4,TRBJ2-1,-,TRBD1,15,TGTGCCAGCAGCCGAGGACAGGGGCCCTACAATGAGCAGTTCTTC,CASSRGQGPYNEQFF
TRBV5-5,TRBJ2-5,once,-,15,TGTGCCAGCAGCGATGGACAGCTGGGCGGAGAGACCCAGTACTTC,CASSDGQLGGETQYF
TRBV11-2,TRBJ2-2,-,-,15,TGTGCCAGCAGCTTATCCCCGGGAAACACCGGGGAGCTGTTTTTT,CASSLSPGNTGELFF
TRBV6-6,TRBJ1-5,few,-,17,TGTGCCAGCAGTCTCCCTTTAGCGGATACGAGCAATCAGCCCCAGCATTTT,CASSLPLADTSNQPQHF
TRBV6-4,TRBJ2-7,-,-,17,TGTGCCAGAAGTGACGGGCTAGGCCGGAGGAGCTCCTACGAGCAGTACTTC,CARSDGLGRRSSYEQYF
TRBV29-1,TRBJ1-2,-,TRBD1,14,TGCAGCGTTGAGCCGTCCGGGACAGTCTATGGCTACACCTTC,CSVEPSGTVYGYTF